This TCR beta chain was captured by sequencing in a study of OX40 agonist ivuxolimab in advanced cancers. The assay was immunoSEQ multiplex PCR, and TCRdb's table has in-frame clones only and misses some. The table records about 14,000 clones, roughly 82% of them present only once. With V trimmed by 4 bases and J by 0 bases, 13 bases remained unmatched. The CDR3 extends over 18 amino acids. Per the germline V gene, CDR1 is SGHVS and CDR2 is FNYEAQ. This clone was seen once. Sequenced here: CD4+ or CD8+ T cells sorted from blood, sampled in a trial of the OX40 agonist ivuxolimab. The TCR originated in an adult with an advanced solid tumor such as melanoma, head and neck, liver or kidney cancer. The J gene is TRBJ2-3, the V gene TRBV7-6, with 7 bases matching TRBD2. The CDR3 here is CASSSRGGLPISTDTQYF. The CDR3, as DNA: TGTGCCAGCAGCTCGAGGGGAGGGCTACCTATTAGCACAGATACGCAGTATTTT.